This T cell receptor beta chain was captured in a study of blood T cells in healthy people across ages. The wider study: There was about one barcoded beta molecule captured by template switching per two T cells. General study results and limits: Aged donors had fewer naive CD4+ cells and lower diversity than long-lived donors.

Primers used in a second PCR of about 7 to 12 cycles were a sample-barcoded 5' primer and a J-beta primer mix. All cDNA molecules were each tagged by a template-switch adaptor with 12 random nucleotides. One entry per CDR3 protein results from TCRdb running MiXCR on the 5' RACE reads. The sample comprises approximately 810,000 distinct CDR3 sequences, 30% to 45% of which are singletons, and roughly 13% rests with the top ten. Each sample yielded at least 5 micrograms of PBMC total RNA. This clonotype was detected a few times. What it binds is unknown. The receptor comes from a man aged 18 to 30 in good health. The sequencing input was blood.

DNA of the CDR3: TGCAGTGCTAGACGTCCTAGCGGGGGGGCGGGTTACCATGAGCAGTTCTTC. It is translated as CSARRPSGGAGYHEQFF. V is TRBV20-1 and J is TRBJ2-1; TRBD2 aligns across 12 bases. The germline V gene has CDR1 DFQATT and CDR2 SNEGSKA (reference sequence). V was pared by 2 bases and J by 8 bases, with 13 bases of the junction left unmatched. The CDR3 has 17 residues.